This is a list of T cell receptor beta chains from one sample in a study of low-dose radiotherapy and immunotherapy resistance in tumors. MiXCR, run by TCRdb on the reads, gives a single entry per CDR3 protein. The sample lists approximately 70,000 distinct CDR3 sequences, roughly 30% occurring once. The specimen comprised PBMCs, sampled before treatment. These receptors all stem from a female donor with ovarian cancer. Both conserved end residues are part of each CDR3. The D gene is left open where the match is weak. A clone size is listed for some rows: how often the clone was seen (once, few, many), or a class if it is expanded.

cdr3_nt cdr3_aa d_call j_call clone_size v_call
TGTGCCACCAGTGATTACGCGGAATCCACAGATACGCAGTATTTT CATSDYAESTDTQYF - TRBJ2-3 many TRBV24-1
TGTGCCAGCAGTGAAGCGCTCCCCGGAGCTTTCTTT CASSEALPGAFF - TRBJ1-1 - TRBV2
TGTGCCTGGAGTGCGACAGTCCAGTTCTTC CAWSATVQFF - TRBJ2-1 many TRBV30
TGTGCCAGCGAGCCCAGGCGCTCTGGAAACACCATATATTTT CASEPRRSGNTIYF - TRBJ1-3 many TRBV6-2/TRBV6-3
TGTGCCAGCTCACCCAATAAGGGAGCCGGCCAGCCCCAGCATTTT CASSPNKGAGQPQHF - TRBJ1-5 many TRBV18
TGCGCCAGCAGCCAAGCAGGGGGCGAGAGGCAGCCCCAGCATTTT CASSQAGGERQPQHF TRBD1 TRBJ1-5 - TRBV4-3
TGTGCCACCAGTGACATAGGGACTAGCGGGAACACCGGGGAGCTGTTTTTT CATSDIGTSGNTGELFF TRBD2 TRBJ2-2 many TRBV24-1
TGTGCCAGCAGCTTAGCGGGGGGCATTGAGCGGGGTCGAGGAGAGACCCAGTACTTC CASSLAGGIERGRGETQYF - TRBJ2-5 - TRBV7-6
TGCAGTGCTAGAGACCTATTAAAGACCGGGACAGGGGCTAACTATGGCTACACCTTC CSARDLLKTGTGANYGYTF TRBD1 TRBJ1-2 many TRBV20-1
TGTGCCAGTACAGGGGTTAGGGATCAGCCCCAGCATTTT CASTGVRDQPQHF - TRBJ1-5 many TRBV19
TGTGCCAGCAGCGTAGCATATGGTGGCTACGAGCAGTACTTC CASSVAYGGYEQYF - TRBJ2-7 many TRBV9
TGTGCCAGCAGTTTAGTGGAGGGGGTATACGAGCAGTACTTC CASSLVEGVYEQYF - TRBJ2-7 - TRBV27
TGTGCCAGCAGTTTGAGGAATTCGTATATGAACACTGAAGCTTTCTTT CASSLRNSYMNTEAFF - TRBJ1-1 many TRBV28
TGTGCCAGCAGTTACCAGGACAGTTACGAGCAGTACTTC CASSYQDSYEQYF - TRBJ2-7 many TRBV6-6
TGCGCCAGCAGCTTGGCCCCACGGAGGGATGAGCAGTTCTTC CASSLAPRRDEQFF - TRBJ2-1 many TRBV5-1
TGTGCCATCAGTGATATCCTGAAGGATAACTATGGCTACACCTTC CAISDILKDNYGYTF - TRBJ1-2 many TRBV10-3
TGTGCCAGCAGTCCCCGGGACTCAAGCACAGATACGCAGTATTTT CASSPRDSSTDTQYF - TRBJ2-3 medium-sized TRBV2
TGTGCCAGCAGGGGACTACTAGCGGGTACCCAAGAGACCCAGTACTTC CASRGLLAGTQETQYF TRBD2 TRBJ2-5 many TRBV12-3/TRBV12-4
TGTGCCAGCAGCTTGACACAGGGCTCAGATACGCAGTATTTT CASSLTQGSDTQYF - TRBJ2-3 many TRBV5-5
TGCGCCAGCAGCCGATCCGATCATACAGGGGAAATCTATGGCTACACCTTC CASSRSDHTGEIYGYTF TRBD1 TRBJ1-2 many TRBV4-1
TGTGCCAGCAGCGGGGACCCCCGGCGGAACGAGCAGTACTTC CASSGDPRRNEQYF - TRBJ2-7 many TRBV7-9
TGCAGCGTTGGACAGGGGGGGAACACTGAAGCTTTCTTT CSVGQGGNTEAFF TRBD1 TRBJ1-1 many TRBV29-1
TGCAGTGCCGCACCGAGCGGAGCATTAGAGACCCAGTACTTC CSAAPSGALETQYF - TRBJ2-5 - TRBV20-1
TGCGCCAGCAGCCAAACAGAAGAGGGAGCAGATACGCAGTATTTT CASSQTEEGADTQYF - TRBJ2-3 once TRBV4-3
TGCAGCGCTGGGGACGGCGTCTATGGCTACACCTTC CSAGDGVYGYTF - TRBJ1-2 many TRBV29-1
TGCAGTGCCGGTGGACTAGCGGGGGGCCATGAGCAGTTCTTC CSAGGLAGGHEQFF TRBD2 TRBJ2-1 many TRBV20-1
TGTGCCAGCAGCTTGCTCAGGGGGGACCAGCCCCAGCATTTT CASSLLRGDQPQHF TRBD1 TRBJ1-5 - TRBV5-6
TGCGCCAGCAGCATCACCTCCGGCGGGGGTTGGTATGGCTACACCTTC CASSITSGGGWYGYTF - TRBJ1-2 - TRBV5-1